Following are 13 T cell receptor beta chains from one sample sequenced in a study of blood T cell repertoires in COVID-19. TCRdb's copy holds only in-frame clones and misses some; the assay was immunoSEQ multiplex PCR. The table has about 270,000 clones, 86% seen once. The sample taken for sequencing was peripheral blood. These TCRs come from a woman older than 75 with COVID-19, enrolled during active disease.

This chain uses TRBV5-1 with TRBJ1-2, with 8 bases lining up with TRBD1. The CDR3 has 18 residues. V shed 0 bases and J 12 bases; nucleotides not matched to a gene: 22. Germline V lookup: CDR1 SGHRS, CDR2 YFSETQ. CDR3 loop: CASSLDGDRSRKGEGDTF. CDR3 coding DNA: TGCGCCAGCAGCTTGGACGGGGACAGGTCGAGGAAGGGTGAGGGGGACACCTTC.

The V call is TRBV9, the J call TRBJ2-2; D is undetermined. CDR1 SGDLS and CDR2 YYNGEE come from the germline V gene. The CDR3 loop spans 13 amino acids. V was pared by 3 bases and J by 6 bases, with 9 bases between. DNA for the CDR3: TGTGCCAGCAGCGCAGACATGTCCGGGGAGCTGTTTTTT. Translating it yields CASSADMSGELFF.

In this sample, this clone turned up many times. V is TRBV29-1 and J is TRBJ1-2; D remains unclear. Trimming left V 0 bases short and J 0 bases short, with 11 bases between. The CDR3 length is 15 residues. CDR1 is SQVTM, CDR2 ANQGSEA, per germline. The CDR3 loop reads CSVEDHQVTNYGYTF. CDR3 coding DNA: TGCAGCGTTGAAGATCATCAGGTGACTAACTATGGCTACACCTTC.

The table lists this clone with a count of one. The chain employs TRBV5-1 and TRBJ2-3, with 10 nucleotides matching TRBD2. Germline values: CDR1 SGHRS, CDR2 YFSETQ. V gave up 1 base and J gave up 2 bases; unmatched junction bases: 7. The CDR3 has 17 residues. CDR3 DNA sequence: TGCGCCAGCAGCTTGAGTTCTAGCGGGGGTTACACAGATACGCAGTATTTT. This translates into CASSLSSSGGYTDTQYF.

V gene TRBV4-2 combines with J gene TRBJ1-4; D call uncertain. The CDR3 contains 16 residues. Germline V gives CDR1 LGHNA, CDR2 YNFKEQ. The V end lost 0 bases, the J end lost 5 bases, and 13 bases lay between the germline ends. The CDR3 is CASSQDSPVINEKLFF. As DNA, the CDR3 is TGTGCCAGCAGCCAAGATAGTCCGGTAATCAATGAAAAACTGTTTTTT.

The chain couples TRBV10-2 to TRBJ2-7; 15 bases agree with TRBD2. The CDR3 runs to 14 residues. The ends lost 10 bases at V and 2 bases at J; junction bases unmatched: 3. The germline gives CDR1 WSHSY, CDR2 SAAADI. CDR3 nucleotide sequence: TGCGCCATCCGGACTAGCGGGGGGGCCTACGAGCAGTACGTC. It specifies CAIRTSGGAYEQYV.

This chain connects TRBV6-6 to TRBJ2-2; 7 bases map to TRBD2. CDR3 length equals 15 residues. Germline V gene lookup returns CDR1 MNHNY and CDR2 SVGAGI (reference sequence). The junction had 2 bases not matched to a gene; V was cut back by 4 bases and J by 0 bases. CDR3 nucleotide sequence: TGTGCCAGCAGTTCGGGGGGAACGAACACCGGGGAGCTGTTTTTT. Its translation: CASSSGGTNTGELFF.

This sequence joins TRBV5-8 and TRBJ1-2; D unclear. There are 13 residues in the CDR3. Germline V gene data show CDR1 as SGHTS and CDR2 as YDEGEE. Trimming removed 4 bases at V and 8 bases at J, with 15 bases between. This CDR3 reads CASSVKAGGGYTF. The CDR3 bases are TGTGCCAGCAGCGTTAAAGCCGGAGGAGGCTACACCTTC. Drawing the rest from reference TRBV5-8 and TRBJ1-2, the complete variable domain is EAGVTQSPTHLIKTRGQQATLRCSPISGHTSVYWYQQALGLGLQFLLWYDEGEERNRGNFPPRFSGRQFPNYSSELNVNALELEDSALYLCASSVKAGGGYTFGSGTRLTVV.

The chain employs TRBV19 and TRBJ1-4; 8 nucleotides align to TRBD1. V gave up 1 base and J gave up 8 bases; unmatched junction bases: 6. The CDR3 runs 15 residues. Germline V gene lookup returns CDR1 LNHDA and CDR2 SQIVND (reference sequence). The CDR3 region is CASSIGQGASEKLFF. In DNA form, the CDR3 reads TGTGCCAGTAGTATAGGCCAGGGGGCTAGCGAAAAACTGTTTTTT.

V and J are TRBV12-3 or TRBV12-4 and TRBJ2-3; possible D gene TRBD1, 6 bases. The CDR3 spans 12 residues. The ends were cut back, 8 bases at V and 7 bases at J, with 13 bases in the middle. Here the CDR3 reads CASEQGSNTQYF. DNA of the CDR3: TGTGCCAGCGAACAGGGAAGTAATACGCAGTATTTT.

This clone was seen more than once but under ten times. The chain links TRBV19 to TRBJ2-5; 9 nucleotides align to TRBD2. Per germline, CDR1 LNHDA and CDR2 SQIVND (reference sequence). The CDR3 covers 13 residues. Trimming at V came to 4 bases and at J to 7 bases, leaving 4 bases not matched to a gene. The chain's CDR3 is CASSKEAGGTQYF. The DNA of the CDR3 is TGTGCCAGTAGTAAGGAAGCGGGAGGGACCCAGTACTTC.

The chain couples TRBV5-1 to TRBJ1-5; D perhaps matches TRBD1 (5 bases). The CDR3 consists of 15 residues. In germline, CDR1 is SGHRS, CDR2 YFSETQ. V lost 4 bases, J lost 1 base, and 12 bases lay in between. CDR3 loop: CASSQEGVSNQPQHF. In nucleotides, the CDR3 is TGCGCCAGCAGCCAGGAAGGGGTGAGCAATCAGCCCCAGCATTTT.

This chain uses TRBV6-6 with TRBJ2-3; 16 nucleotides match TRBD2. J gave up 4 bases and V 6 bases, and 1 base lay outside the gene matches. This CDR3 is 15 amino acids long. Germline lookup yields CDR1 MNHNY and CDR2 SVGAGI (reference sequence). CDR3 in amino acids: CASSGTSGGADTQYF. DNA of the CDR3: TGTGCCAGCAGCGGGACTAGCGGGGGGGCAGATACGCAGTATTTT.